The sequence of this TCR beta chain was determined in a study of OX40 agonist ivuxolimab in advanced cancers. About the study: Across the patients, intravenous ivuxolimab was delivered every 2 weeks at 0.01 to 10 mg/kg. Study-wide results and limits: Compared with others, partial responders at 0.1-3.0 mg/kg displayed clonal expansion among the lowest.

Sequenced by immunoSEQ multiplex PCR; TCRdb stores in-frame clones only, minus some. The sample holds some 50,000 clones; 75% to 90% are singletons and the top ten take under 2%. In regard to this clone: Its antigen is as yet unknown.

This TCR was recovered from an adult with an advanced solid tumor such as melanoma, head and neck, liver or kidney cancer. The sequencing used CD4+ or CD8+ T cells sorted from blood, collected in a trial of the OX40 agonist ivuxolimab.

The CDR3 DNA follows: TGTGCCAGCTGCGACCAAGCAGGGGTGGACACTGAAGCTTTCTTT. It translates to CASCDQAGVDTEAFF. This chain joins TRBV18 and TRBJ1-1; TRBD1 is a possible D gene (6 bases). There are 15 residues in the CDR3. Germline V CDR1 and CDR2: KGHSH, LQKENI. V gave up 7 bases and J gave up 3 bases, with 18 bases separating them.